The sequence of this T cell receptor beta chain was determined in a study of blood T cell repertoires in COVID-19. The wider study: Collection of acute and convalescent COVID-19 samples took place in the United States, Italy and Spain.

Per the authors' pipeline: Reference gene primers were amplified, and this amplification served to estimate nucleated cell counts. Clones were sequenced by immunoSEQ multiplex PCR, and TCRdb holds only the in-frame ones, with some missing. V, J and clone size derive from that table, while D and trimming were established from the DNA sequence. The profile covers 190,000 or so clones, with 85% to 90% appearing a single time and approximately 1.1% taken by the ten largest. The study assigned cohorts using participant-reported clinical history. Recovery meant two consecutive negative NP/OP PCR tests, professional clearance, or resolved symptoms. The germline V gene encodes CDR1 LNHDA and CDR2 SQIVND (reference sequence). Trimming took off 3 bases at V and 4 bases at J, with 6 bases between the two ends. CDR3 size: 12 residues.

This receptor was obtained from a man aged 25-45 years who had recovered from COVID-19. Sequenced material: PBMCs or T cells enriched from blood (not recorded which). The chain couples TRBV19 to TRBJ1-2; no clear D gene. The CDR3 reads CASSIPGYGYTF. The CDR3 DNA is TGTGCCAGTAGTATCCCGGGCTATGGCTACACCTTC.